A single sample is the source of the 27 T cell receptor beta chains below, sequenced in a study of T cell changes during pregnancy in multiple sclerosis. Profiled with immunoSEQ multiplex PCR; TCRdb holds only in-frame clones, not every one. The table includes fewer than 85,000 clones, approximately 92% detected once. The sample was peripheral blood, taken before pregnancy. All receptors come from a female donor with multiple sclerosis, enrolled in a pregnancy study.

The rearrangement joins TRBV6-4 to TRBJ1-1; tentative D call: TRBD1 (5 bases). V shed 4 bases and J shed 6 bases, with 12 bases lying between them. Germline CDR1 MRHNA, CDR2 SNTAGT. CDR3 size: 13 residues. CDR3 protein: CASSASGFSEAFF. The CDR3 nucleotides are TGTGCCAGCAGTGCATCAGGGTTTTCTGAAGCTTTCTTT.

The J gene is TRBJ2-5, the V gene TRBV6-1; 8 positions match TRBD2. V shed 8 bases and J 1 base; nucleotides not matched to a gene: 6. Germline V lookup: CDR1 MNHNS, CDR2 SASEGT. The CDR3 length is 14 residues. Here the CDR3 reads CASVAGGPQETQYF. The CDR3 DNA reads TGTGCCAGCGTGGCGGGGGGACCCCAAGAGACCCAGTACTTC.

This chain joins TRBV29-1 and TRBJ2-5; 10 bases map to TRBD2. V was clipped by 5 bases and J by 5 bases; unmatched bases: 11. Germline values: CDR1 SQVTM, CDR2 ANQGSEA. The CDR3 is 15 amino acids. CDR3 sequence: CSVFLAGDYRETQYF. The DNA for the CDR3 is TGCAGCGTTTTCCTAGCGGGAGATTACAGGGAGACCCAGTACTTC. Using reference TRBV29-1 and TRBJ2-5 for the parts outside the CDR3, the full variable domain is SAVISQKPSRDICQRGTSLTIQCQVDSQVTMMFWYRQQPGQSLTLIATANQGSEATYESGFVIDKFPISRPNLTFSTLTVSNMSPEDSSIYLCSVFLAGDYRETQYFGPGTRLLVL.

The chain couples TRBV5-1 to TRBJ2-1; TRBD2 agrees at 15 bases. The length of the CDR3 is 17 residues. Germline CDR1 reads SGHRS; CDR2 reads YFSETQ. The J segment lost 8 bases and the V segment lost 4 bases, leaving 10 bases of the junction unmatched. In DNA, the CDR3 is TGCGCCAGCAGCCCGGGACTAGCGGGAGGTTTTGGCGATGAGCAGTTCTTC. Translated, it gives CASSPGLAGGFGDEQFF. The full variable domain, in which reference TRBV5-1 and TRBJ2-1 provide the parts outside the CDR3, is KAGVTQTPRYLIKTRGQQVTLSCSPISGHRSVSWYQQTPGQGLQFLFEYFSETQRNKGNFPGRFSGRQFSNSRSEMNVSTLELGDSALYLCASSPGLAGGFGDEQFFGPGTRLTVL.

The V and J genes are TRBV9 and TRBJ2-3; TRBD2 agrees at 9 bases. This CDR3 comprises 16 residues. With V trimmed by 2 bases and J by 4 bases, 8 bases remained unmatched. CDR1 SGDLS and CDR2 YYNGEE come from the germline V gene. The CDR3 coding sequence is TGTGCCAGCAGCGTGTCCGCGGGAGGGCCTGCAGATACGCAGTATTTT. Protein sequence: CASSVSAGGPADTQYF.

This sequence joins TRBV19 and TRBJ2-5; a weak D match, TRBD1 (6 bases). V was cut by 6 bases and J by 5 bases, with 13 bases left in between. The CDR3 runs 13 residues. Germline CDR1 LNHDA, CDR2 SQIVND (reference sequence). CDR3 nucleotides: TGTGCCAGTAGGACACAGGGTTTGGAGACCCAGTACTTC. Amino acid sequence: CASRTQGLETQYF.

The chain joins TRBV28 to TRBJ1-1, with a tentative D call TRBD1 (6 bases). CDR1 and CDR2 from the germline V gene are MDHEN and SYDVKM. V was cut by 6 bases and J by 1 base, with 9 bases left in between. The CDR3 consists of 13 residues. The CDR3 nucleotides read TGTGCCAGCAGCAGACAGGCGAACACTGAAGCTTTCTTT. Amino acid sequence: CASSRQANTEAFF.

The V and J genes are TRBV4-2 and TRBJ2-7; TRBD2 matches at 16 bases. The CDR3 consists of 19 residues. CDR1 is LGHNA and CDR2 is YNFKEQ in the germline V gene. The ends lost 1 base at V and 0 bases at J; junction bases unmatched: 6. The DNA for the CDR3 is TGTGCCAGCAGCCAAGGCTTGGGACTAGCGGGAGGGCCCTCCTACGAGCAGTACTTC. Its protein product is CASSQGLGLAGGPSYEQYF.

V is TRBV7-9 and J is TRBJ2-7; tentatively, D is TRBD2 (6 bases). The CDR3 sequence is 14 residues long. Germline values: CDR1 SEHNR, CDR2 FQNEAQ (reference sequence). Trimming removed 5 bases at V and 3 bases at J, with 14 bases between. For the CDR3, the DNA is TGTGCCAGCAGCCTAACTAGCAGAAACTACGAGCAGTACTTC. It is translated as CASSLTSRNYEQYF.

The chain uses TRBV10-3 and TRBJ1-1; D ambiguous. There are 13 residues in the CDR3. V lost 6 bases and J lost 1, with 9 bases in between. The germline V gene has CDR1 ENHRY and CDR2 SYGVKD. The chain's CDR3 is CAISTSGNTEAFF. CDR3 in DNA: TGTGCCATCAGCACGTCGGGGAACACTGAAGCTTTCTTT.

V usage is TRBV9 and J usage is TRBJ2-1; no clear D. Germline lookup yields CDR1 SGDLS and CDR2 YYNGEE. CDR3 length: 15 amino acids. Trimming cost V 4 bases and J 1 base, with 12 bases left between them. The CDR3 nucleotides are TGTGCCAGCAGCCGGAAGGTCGGGTCCTACAATGAGCAGTTCTTC. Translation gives CASSRKVGSYNEQFF.

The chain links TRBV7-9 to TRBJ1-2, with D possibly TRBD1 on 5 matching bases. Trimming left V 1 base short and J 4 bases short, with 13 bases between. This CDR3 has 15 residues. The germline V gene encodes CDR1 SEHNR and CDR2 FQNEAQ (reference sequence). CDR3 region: CASSLGSGEGYGYTF. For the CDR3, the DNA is TGTGCCAGCAGCTTAGGTTCGGGGGAGGGCTATGGCTACACCTTC.

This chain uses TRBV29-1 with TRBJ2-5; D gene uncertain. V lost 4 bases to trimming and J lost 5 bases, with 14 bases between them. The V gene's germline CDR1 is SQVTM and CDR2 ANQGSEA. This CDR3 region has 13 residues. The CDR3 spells CSVAPTNSETQYF. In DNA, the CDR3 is TGCAGCGTTGCCCCGACAAACAGCGAGACCCAGTACTTC. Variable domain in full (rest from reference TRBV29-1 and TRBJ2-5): SAVISQKPSRDICQRGTSLTIQCQVDSQVTMMFWYRQQPGQSLTLIATANQGSEATYESGFVIDKFPISRPNLTFSTLTVSNMSPEDSSIYLCSVAPTNSETQYFGPGTRLLVL.

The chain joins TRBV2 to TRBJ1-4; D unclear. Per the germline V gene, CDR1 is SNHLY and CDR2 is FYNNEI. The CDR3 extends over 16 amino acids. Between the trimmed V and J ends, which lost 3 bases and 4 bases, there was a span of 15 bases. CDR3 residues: CASSDGLWGFNEKLFF. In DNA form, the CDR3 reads TGTGCCAGCAGTGATGGACTTTGGGGATTTAATGAAAAACTGTTTTTT.

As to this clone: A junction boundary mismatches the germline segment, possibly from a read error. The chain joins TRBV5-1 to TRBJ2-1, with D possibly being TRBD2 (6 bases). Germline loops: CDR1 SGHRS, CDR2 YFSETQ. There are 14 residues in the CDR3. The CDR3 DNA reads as TGCGCCAGCAGCTTGGGGGACTCCCACAATGAGCAGTTCTTC. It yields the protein CASSLGDSHNEQFF.

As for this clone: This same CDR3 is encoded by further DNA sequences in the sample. CDR3 amino acids: CASSLAGSYEQYF. The CDR3 bases are TGTGCCAGCAGCTTAGCGGGTTCCTACGAGCAGTACTTC. V gene TRBV27 combines with J gene TRBJ2-7; 7 bases map to TRBD2. In germline, CDR1 is MNHEY, CDR2 SMNVEV (reference sequence). CDR3 length equals 13 residues. Germline trimming cut 6 bases from V and 1 base from J; bases unmatched to any gene: 3.

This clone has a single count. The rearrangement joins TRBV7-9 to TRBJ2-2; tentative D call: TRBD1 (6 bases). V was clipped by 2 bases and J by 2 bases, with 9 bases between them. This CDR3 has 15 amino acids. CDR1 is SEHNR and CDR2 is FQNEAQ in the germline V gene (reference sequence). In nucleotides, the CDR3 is TGTGCCAGCAGCTTATTACAGGGTAACACCGGGGAGCTGTTTTTT. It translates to CASSLLQGNTGELFF. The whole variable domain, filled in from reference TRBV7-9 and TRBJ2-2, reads DTGVSQNPRHKITKRGQNVTFRCDPISEHNRLYWYRQTLGQGPEFLTYFQNEAQLEKSRLLSDRFSAERPKGSFSTLEIQRTEQGDSAMYLCASSLLQGNTGELFFGEGSRLTVL.

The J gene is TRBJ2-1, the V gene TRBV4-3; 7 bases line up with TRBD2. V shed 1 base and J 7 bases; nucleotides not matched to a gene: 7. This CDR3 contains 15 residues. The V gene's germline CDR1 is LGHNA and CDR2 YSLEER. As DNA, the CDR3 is TGCGCCAGCAGCCAAGGGACGGGGAGGGCGAATGAGCAGTTCTTC. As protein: CASSQGTGRANEQFF.

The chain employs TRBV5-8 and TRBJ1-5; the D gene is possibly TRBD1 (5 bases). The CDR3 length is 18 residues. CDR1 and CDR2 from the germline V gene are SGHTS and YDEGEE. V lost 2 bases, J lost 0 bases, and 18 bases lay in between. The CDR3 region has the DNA TGTGCCAGCAGCTTCCAGGGTGCCAGACTGCTTAGCAATCAGCCCCAGCATTTT. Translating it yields CASSFQGARLLSNQPQHF.

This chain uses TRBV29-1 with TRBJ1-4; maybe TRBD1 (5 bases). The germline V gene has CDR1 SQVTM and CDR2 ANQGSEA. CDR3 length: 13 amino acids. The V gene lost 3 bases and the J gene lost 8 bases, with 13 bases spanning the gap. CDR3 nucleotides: TGCAGCGTTGATTACGGGCGGGGGGAAAAACTGTTTTTT. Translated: CSVDYGRGEKLFF.

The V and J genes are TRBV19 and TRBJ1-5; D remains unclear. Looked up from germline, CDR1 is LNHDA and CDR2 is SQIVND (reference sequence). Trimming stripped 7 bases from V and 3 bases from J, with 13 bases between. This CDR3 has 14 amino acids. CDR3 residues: CASTVWRINQPQHF. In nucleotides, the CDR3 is TGTGCCAGTACCGTGTGGCGGATCAATCAGCCCCAGCATTTT.

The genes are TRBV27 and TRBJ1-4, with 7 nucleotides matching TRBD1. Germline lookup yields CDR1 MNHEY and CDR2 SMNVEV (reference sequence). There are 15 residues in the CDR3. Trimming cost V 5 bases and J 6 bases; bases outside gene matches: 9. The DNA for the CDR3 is TGTGCCAGCAGTCCCTCCGGGACAGCGTATGAAAAACTGTTTTTT. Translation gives CASSPSGTAYEKLFF.

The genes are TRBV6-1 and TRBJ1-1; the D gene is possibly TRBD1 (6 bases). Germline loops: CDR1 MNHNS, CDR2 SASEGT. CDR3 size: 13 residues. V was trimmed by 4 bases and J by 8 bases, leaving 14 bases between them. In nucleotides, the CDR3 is TGTGCCAGCAGTGCCAGACAGGAATTCGAAGCTTTCTTT. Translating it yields CASSARQEFEAFF.

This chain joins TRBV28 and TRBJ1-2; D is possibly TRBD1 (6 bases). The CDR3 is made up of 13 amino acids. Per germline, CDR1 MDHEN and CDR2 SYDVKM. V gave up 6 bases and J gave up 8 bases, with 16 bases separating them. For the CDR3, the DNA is TGTGCCAGCAGCCAAGGGAGGGGGGAAGGCTACACCTTC. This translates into CASSQGRGEGYTF.

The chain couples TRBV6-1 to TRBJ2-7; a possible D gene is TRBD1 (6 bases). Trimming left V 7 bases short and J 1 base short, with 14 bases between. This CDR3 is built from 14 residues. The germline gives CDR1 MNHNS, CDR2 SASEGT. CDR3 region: CASNLIGTSYEQYF. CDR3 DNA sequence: TGTGCCAGCAACTTGATCGGGACATCCTACGAGCAGTACTTC.

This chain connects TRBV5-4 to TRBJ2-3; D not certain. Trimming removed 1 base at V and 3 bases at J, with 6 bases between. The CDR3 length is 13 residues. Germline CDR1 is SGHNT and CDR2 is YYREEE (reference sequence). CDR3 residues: CASSLRITDTQYF. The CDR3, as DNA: TGTGCCAGCAGCTTGCGTATAACAGATACGCAGTATTTT.

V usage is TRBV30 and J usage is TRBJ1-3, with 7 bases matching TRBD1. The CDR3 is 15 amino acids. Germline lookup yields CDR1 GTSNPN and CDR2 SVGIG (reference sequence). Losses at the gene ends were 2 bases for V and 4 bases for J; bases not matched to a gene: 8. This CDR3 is CAWSRDSGGGNTIYF. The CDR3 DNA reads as TGTGCCTGGAGTAGGGACAGCGGAGGAGGAAACACCATATATTTT.